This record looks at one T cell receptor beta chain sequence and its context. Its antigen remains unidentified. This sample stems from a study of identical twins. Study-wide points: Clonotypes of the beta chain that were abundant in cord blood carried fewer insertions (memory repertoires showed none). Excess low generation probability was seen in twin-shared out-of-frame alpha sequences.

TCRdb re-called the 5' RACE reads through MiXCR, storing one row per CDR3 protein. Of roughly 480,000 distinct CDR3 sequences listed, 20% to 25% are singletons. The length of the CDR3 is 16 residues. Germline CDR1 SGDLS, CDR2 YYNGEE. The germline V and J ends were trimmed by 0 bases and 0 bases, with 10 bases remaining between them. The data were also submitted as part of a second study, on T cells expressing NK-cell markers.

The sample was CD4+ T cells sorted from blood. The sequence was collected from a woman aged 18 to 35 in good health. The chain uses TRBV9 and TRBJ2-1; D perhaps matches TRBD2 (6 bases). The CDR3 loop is CASSVDGGSSYNEQFF. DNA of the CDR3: TGTGCCAGCAGCGTAGATGGAGGGAGCTCCTACAATGAGCAGTTCTTC.